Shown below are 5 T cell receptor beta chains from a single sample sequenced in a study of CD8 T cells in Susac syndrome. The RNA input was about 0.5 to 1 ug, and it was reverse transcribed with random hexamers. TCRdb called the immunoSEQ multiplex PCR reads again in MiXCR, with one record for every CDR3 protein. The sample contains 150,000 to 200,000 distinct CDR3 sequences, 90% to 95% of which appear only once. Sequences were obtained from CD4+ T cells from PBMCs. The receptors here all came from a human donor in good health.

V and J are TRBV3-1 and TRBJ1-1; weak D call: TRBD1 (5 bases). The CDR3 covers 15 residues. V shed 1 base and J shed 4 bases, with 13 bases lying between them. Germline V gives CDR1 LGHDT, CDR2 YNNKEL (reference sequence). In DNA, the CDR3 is TGTGCCAGCAGCCAAGGTGTGGCCGGGGGCACTGAAGCTTTCTTT. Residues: CASSQGVAGGTEAFF.

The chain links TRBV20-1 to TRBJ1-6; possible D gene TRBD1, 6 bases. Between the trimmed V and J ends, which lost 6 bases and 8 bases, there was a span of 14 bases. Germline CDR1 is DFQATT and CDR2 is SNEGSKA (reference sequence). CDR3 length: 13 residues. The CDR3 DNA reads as TGCAGTGCCAGGGGACTAGGGGATTCACCCCTCCACTTT. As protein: CSARGLGDSPLHF.

The CDR3 sequence is CASSQKADPPSYEQYF. DNA of the CDR3: TGCGCCAGCAGCCAAAAAGCCGATCCCCCCTCCTACGAGCAGTACTTC. The chain joins TRBV4-3 to TRBJ2-7; D call uncertain. Trimming pared 2 bases from V and 0 bases from J, leaving 14 bases between. The germline CDR1 and CDR2 sequences are LGHNA and YSLEER. The CDR3 consists of 16 residues.

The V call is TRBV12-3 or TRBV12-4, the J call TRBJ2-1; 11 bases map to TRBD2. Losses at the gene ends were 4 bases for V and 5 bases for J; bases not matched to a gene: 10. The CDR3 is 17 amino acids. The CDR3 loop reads CASSYASGRSGHNEQFF. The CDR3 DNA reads TGTGCCAGCAGTTATGCTAGCGGGAGGAGCGGTCACAATGAGCAGTTCTTC.

The chain's CDR3 is CASRQPGQKPYNSPLHF. The CDR3 bases are TGTGCCAGCAGGCAACCGGGACAGAAACCCTATAATTCACCCCTCCACTTT. The gene calls are TRBV6-1 and TRBJ1-6; 7 nucleotides line up with TRBD1. After removal of 6 bases from V and 2 bases from J, the junction contained 10 bases not matched to a gene. CDR1 MNHNS and CDR2 SASEGT come from the germline V gene. This CDR3 is built from 17 residues.